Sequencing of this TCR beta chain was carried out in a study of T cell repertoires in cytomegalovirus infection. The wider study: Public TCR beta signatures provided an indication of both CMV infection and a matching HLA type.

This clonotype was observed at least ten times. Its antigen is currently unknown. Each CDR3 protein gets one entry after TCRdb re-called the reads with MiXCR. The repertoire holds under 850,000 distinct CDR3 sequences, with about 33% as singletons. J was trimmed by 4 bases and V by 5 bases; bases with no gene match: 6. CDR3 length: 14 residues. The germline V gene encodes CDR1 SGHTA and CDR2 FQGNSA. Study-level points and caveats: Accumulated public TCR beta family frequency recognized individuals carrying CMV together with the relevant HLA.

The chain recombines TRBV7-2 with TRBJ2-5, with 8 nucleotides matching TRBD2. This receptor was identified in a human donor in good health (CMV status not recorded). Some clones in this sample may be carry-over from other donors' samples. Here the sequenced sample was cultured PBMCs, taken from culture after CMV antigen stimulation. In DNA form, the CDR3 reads TGTGCCAGCAGCCGCAGCGGGAGTGGAGAGACCCAGTACTTC. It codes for CASSRSGSGETQYF.